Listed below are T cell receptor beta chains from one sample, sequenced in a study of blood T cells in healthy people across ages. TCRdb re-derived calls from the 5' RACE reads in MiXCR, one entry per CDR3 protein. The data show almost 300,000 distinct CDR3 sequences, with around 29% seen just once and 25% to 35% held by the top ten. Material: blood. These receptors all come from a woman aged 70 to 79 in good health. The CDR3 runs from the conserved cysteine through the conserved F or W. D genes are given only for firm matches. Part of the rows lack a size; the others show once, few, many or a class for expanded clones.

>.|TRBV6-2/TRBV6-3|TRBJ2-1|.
CASRAWGESYNEQFF
TGTGCCAGCAGAGCGTGGGGGGAGTCCTACAATGAGCAGTTCTTC
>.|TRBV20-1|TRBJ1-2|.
CSASPNNYGYTF
TGCAGTGCTAGTCCCAATAACTATGGCTACACCTTC
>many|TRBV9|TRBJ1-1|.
CASSRGLDTEAFF
TGTGCCAGCAGCAGGGGCCTTGACACTGAAGCTTTCTTT
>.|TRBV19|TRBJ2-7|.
CASSRGFPFYEQYF
TGTGCCAGTAGTAGGGGGTTCCCCTTCTACGAGCAGTACTTC
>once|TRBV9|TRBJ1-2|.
CASSINSNYGYTF
TGTGCCAGCAGCATAAATTCTAACTATGGCTACACCTTC
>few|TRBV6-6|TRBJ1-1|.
CASSHRQNTEAFF
TGTGCCAGCAGCCATAGACAGAACACTGAAGCTTTCTTT
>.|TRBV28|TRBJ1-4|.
CASSSFFATNEKLFF
TGTGCCAGCAGTTCCTTTTTTGCAACTAATGAAAAACTGTTTTTT
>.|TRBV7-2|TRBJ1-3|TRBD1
CASSHRDSSGNTIYF
TGTGCCAGCAGCCACCGGGACAGCTCTGGAAACACCATATATTTT
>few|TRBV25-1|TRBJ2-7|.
CASSVSGSYEQYF
TGTGCCAGCAGTGTGTCAGGGTCCTACGAGCAGTACTTC
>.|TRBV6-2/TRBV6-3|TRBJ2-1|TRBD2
CASSLWTSGRDEQFF
TGTGCCAGCAGCCTTTGGACTAGCGGGAGGGATGAGCAGTTCTTC
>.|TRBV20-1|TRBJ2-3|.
CSARARAQRGDTQYF
TGCAGTGCTAGGGCTCGGGCACAAAGGGGAGATACGCAGTATTTT
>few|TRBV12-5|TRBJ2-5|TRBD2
CASASGTSGYQETQYF
TGTGCTAGTGCCTCCGGGACTAGCGGGTACCAAGAGACCCAGTACTTC
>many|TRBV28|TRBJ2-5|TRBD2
CASSLSSGAQETQYF
TGTGCCAGCAGTTTGTCTAGCGGGGCTCAAGAGACCCAGTACTTC
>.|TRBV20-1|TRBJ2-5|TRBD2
CSARPNSGRGETQYF
TGCAGTGCTAGGCCCAATAGCGGGAGAGGAGAGACCCAGTACTTC
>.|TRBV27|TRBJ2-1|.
CASRDYNEQFF
TGTGCCAGCAGGGACTACAATGAGCAGTTCTTC
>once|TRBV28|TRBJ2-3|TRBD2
CASRWETIQGTSGGTDTQYF
TGTGCCAGCCGTTGGGAGACAATTCAGGGTACTAGCGGGGGCACAGATACGCAGTATTTT
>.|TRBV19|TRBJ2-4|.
CASSPTGENIQYF
TGTGCCAGTAGTCCCACTGGCGAAAACATTCAGTACTTC
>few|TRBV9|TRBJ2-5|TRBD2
CASSVEGAGVETQYF
TGTGCCAGCAGCGTAGAAGGTGCGGGAGTGGAGACCCAGTACTTC
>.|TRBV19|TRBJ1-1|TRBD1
CASDDRGPNTEAIF
TGTGCCAGTGATGACAGGGGGCCGAACACTGAAGCTATCTTT
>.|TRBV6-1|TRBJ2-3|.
CASSEEPVPTDTQYF
TGTGCCAGCAGTGAAGAGCCGGTCCCCACAGATACGCAGTATTTT
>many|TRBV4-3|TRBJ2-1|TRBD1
CASSQDGTGAYNEQFF
TGCGCCAGCAGCCAAGACGGGACAGGGGCCTACAATGAGCAGTTCTTC
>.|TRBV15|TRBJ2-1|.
CATSRAQSSYNEQFF
TGTGCCACCAGCCGTGCACAGAGCTCCTACAATGAGCAGTTCTTC
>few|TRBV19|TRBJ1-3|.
CASTPGDSRRYSGNTIYF
TGTGCCAGTACCCCAGGAGACAGTAGGCGATACTCTGGAAACACCATATATTTT
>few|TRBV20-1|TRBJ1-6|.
CSASPGTIVHF
TGCAGTGCGTCACCCGGGACCATCGTCCACTTT
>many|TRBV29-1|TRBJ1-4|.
CSVEGRATNEKLFF
TGCAGCGTTGAGGGCCGGGCAACTAATGAAAAACTGTTTTTT
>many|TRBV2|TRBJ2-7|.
CASSERQGLYEQYF
TGTGCCAGCAGTGAAAGGCAGGGGCTTTACGAGCAGTACTTC
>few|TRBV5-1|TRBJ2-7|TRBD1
CASSVGTASSYEQYF
TGCGCCAGCAGCGTAGGGACAGCTTCCTCCTACGAGCAGTACTTC
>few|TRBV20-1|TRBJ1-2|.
CSARDPGVYGYTF
TGCAGTGCTAGAGATCCCGGAGTCTATGGCTACACCTTC
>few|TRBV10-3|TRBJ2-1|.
CAISEPFTGFDEQFF
TGTGCCATCAGTGAGCCATTTACGGGTTTTGATGAGCAGTTCTTC
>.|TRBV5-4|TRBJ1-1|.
CASSLGGVLMNTEAFF
TGTGCCAGCAGCTTAGGAGGGGTCCTCATGAACACTGAAGCTTTCTTT
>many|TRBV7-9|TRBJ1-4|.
CASSFYEGLGREKLFF
TGTGCCAGCAGCTTTTACGAGGGGCTGGGTAGAGAAAAACTGTTTTTT
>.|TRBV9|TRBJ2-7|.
CASSVGGAGSSYEQYF
TGTGCCAGCAGCGTAGGAGGGGCGGGCAGCTCCTACGAGCAGTACTTC
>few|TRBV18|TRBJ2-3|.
CASSPLAGTGATRHTDTQYF
TGTGCCAGCTCCCCACTGGCGGGAACAGGGGCGACAAGGCACACAGATACGCAGTATTTT
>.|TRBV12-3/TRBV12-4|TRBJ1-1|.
CASSAGHANTEAFF
TGTGCCAGCAGTGCGGGACACGCGAACACTGAAGCTTTCTTT
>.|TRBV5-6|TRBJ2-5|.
CASSFGSEETQYF
TGTGCCAGCAGCTTTGGTAGCGAAGAGACCCAGTACTTC